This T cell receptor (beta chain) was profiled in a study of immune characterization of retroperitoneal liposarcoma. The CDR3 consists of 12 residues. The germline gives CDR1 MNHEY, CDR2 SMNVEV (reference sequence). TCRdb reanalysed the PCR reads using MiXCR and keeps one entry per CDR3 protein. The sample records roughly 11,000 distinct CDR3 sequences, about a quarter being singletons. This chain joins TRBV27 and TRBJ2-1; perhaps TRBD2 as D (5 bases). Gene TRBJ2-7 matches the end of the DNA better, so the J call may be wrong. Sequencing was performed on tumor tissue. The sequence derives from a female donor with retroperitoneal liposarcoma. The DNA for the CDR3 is TGTGCCAGCAGTCCCGGGGTGAATGAGCAGTACTTC. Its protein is CASSPGVNEQYF.